This TCR beta chain derives from a study of vaccination effects on CD4 cells after COVID-19 (dated by TCRdb to the early 2020s). Study-level background: Participants received two doses of either the BNT162b2 or the mRNA-1273 mRNA SARS-CoV-2 vaccine. The Oncomine TCR Beta short-read assay on an Illumina iSeq 100 was used to sequence cultures from other donors in the study. The full study included over 8 COVID-19 convalescent patients and a few SARS-CoV-2-naive healthy vaccine recipients. SARS-CoV-2 spike-specific CD4+ TCR repertoires were compared before and after mRNA vaccination in COVID-19 convalescent patients and in infection-naive vaccine recipients.

To identify antigen-specific CD4+ T cell clonotypes by their expansion, the ViraFEST assay first stimulated PBMC with viral peptide pools and then applied TCR sequencing. After 10 to 11 days of culture, CD4+ T cells were isolated with the EasySep CD4+ T cell isolation kit. Negative nucleocapsid antibody results before and after vaccination confirmed that the healthy vaccine recipients had no prior SARS-CoV-2 infection. Some 2 million PBMC per well were cultured in IMDM with about 4.5% human AB serum, 10 IU/ml IL-2 and gentamicin, plus 10 ug/ml peptides. On days 3 and 7, half of the culture medium was replaced with fresh IL-2-containing medium. Each peptide stimulation condition was cultured in triplicate wells unless otherwise noted. PBMC were separated from whole blood using Ficoll-Paque Plus gradient centrifugation and were then either cryopreserved at -140C or used fresh. The overlapping peptide pools covered the spike proteins of SARS-CoV-2 as well as those of the common cold coronaviruses HCoV-NL63, HCoV-OC43 and HCoV-229E. The QIAamp micro DNA kit was used to extract genomic DNA from the cultured CD4+ T cells.

The method behind the library was the immunoSEQ multiplex PCR assay. TCR beta CDR3 sequencing was performed on DNA from the cultured, isolated CD4+ T cells. The authors processed their data as follows. Non-productive TCR sequences were removed, reads were trimmed to the CDR3 region, and CDR3s of at least 7 amino acids were retained. Antigen-specific clonotypes were identified with the MANAFEST web app by comparing expansion in peptide wells against reference cultures. Positive clones required FDR<0.05 expansion versus reference and all other wells, odds ratio above 5, and frequency above 0.1% in two replicate wells. A clonotype was called cross-reactive if it was significantly expanded both in SARS-CoV-2 spike wells and in at least one common cold coronavirus spike condition. Using the stringdist R package, CDR3 similarity was measured by Levenshtein distance, and unrooted trees were constructed with ape in R 3.6.1. TCRdb holds this immuneACCESS table with in-frame rearrangements only. Some clones are missing; in checked studies, unresolved V genes explain under half, and the rest has no known cause. V and J calls and clone size are given by that table; D and trimming were obtained from the DNA. The sample table contains around 11,000 clones; only one count was recorded for less than 80% of them. Around 24% of the sample goes to the ten largest clones.

The research as a whole found: In healthy vaccine recipients, vaccine-induced clones were almost all SARS-CoV-2 mono-reactive, with only 1 of 255 cross-reactive with common cold coronaviruses. Only a small number of convalescent patients were included, and no early post-infection timepoints were available, which limited the study. Marked clonal contraction was observed in both infection-induced and vaccine-induced clones at late post-vaccination timepoints, consistent with waning T cell responses.

Based on the germline V gene, the CDR1 and CDR2 sequences are WSHSY and SAAADI. Taken from cysteine to phenylalanine, the CDR3 has 12 residues. The retained sequence is limited to the CDR3, 36 bases, with the frame set at the first base. The germline V end is reduced by 5 bases and the J end by 6 bases; junction bases left unmatched: 4. About this clone: Which antigen it targets is not known. There are no base qualities to consult, and no much larger clone falls within one base.

The sequence derives from a human donor who received a COVID-19 vaccine. This receptor chain uses TRBV10-2 and TRBJ2-7, with 7 central nucleotides matching TRBD2. The source material was CD4+ T cells from PBMCs cultured with HCoV-229E spike peptides, sampled before COVID-19 vaccination. The sample's cell subset or site label, in plain terms: HCoV-229E spike overlapping peptide pool stimulation. The DNA sequence is as follows: TGCGCCAGCAGTCTAGCGGCTCGCGAGCAGTACTTC. It is translated as CASSLAAREQYF.